This TCR delta chain is from a study of γδ T cells in repeated Plasmodium falciparum infection. There are a few counts of this clone. This DNA translates differently at residue 4 from the TCRdb protein, which is that of a much larger clone; a read error is likely, and the protein shown is the DNA's own translation. TCRdb redid the clone calls on the multiplex PCR reads with CATT. Altogether 70,000 to 95,000 delta-chain clones are present, around 1.4% being singletons, with the ten largest covering more than 7.5%. The source of this sequence is a pool of human donors (malaria-infected and uninfected, not separated). The sequenced sample was gamma-delta T cells from blood.

The CDR3 loop is CACNTGDWGISRTSSWDTRQMFF. The CDR3 region has the DNA TGTGCCTGTAACACCGGGGACTGGGGGATATCGCGGACCAGCTCCTGGGACACCCGACAGATGTTTTTC. V and J are TRDV2 and TRDJ3, with 11 bases lining up with TRDD3. The J gene is absent in TCRdb and was assigned here via DNA matching to germline. Germline V CDR1 and CDR2: GEAIGNYY, EKD. The CDR3 covers 23 residues.